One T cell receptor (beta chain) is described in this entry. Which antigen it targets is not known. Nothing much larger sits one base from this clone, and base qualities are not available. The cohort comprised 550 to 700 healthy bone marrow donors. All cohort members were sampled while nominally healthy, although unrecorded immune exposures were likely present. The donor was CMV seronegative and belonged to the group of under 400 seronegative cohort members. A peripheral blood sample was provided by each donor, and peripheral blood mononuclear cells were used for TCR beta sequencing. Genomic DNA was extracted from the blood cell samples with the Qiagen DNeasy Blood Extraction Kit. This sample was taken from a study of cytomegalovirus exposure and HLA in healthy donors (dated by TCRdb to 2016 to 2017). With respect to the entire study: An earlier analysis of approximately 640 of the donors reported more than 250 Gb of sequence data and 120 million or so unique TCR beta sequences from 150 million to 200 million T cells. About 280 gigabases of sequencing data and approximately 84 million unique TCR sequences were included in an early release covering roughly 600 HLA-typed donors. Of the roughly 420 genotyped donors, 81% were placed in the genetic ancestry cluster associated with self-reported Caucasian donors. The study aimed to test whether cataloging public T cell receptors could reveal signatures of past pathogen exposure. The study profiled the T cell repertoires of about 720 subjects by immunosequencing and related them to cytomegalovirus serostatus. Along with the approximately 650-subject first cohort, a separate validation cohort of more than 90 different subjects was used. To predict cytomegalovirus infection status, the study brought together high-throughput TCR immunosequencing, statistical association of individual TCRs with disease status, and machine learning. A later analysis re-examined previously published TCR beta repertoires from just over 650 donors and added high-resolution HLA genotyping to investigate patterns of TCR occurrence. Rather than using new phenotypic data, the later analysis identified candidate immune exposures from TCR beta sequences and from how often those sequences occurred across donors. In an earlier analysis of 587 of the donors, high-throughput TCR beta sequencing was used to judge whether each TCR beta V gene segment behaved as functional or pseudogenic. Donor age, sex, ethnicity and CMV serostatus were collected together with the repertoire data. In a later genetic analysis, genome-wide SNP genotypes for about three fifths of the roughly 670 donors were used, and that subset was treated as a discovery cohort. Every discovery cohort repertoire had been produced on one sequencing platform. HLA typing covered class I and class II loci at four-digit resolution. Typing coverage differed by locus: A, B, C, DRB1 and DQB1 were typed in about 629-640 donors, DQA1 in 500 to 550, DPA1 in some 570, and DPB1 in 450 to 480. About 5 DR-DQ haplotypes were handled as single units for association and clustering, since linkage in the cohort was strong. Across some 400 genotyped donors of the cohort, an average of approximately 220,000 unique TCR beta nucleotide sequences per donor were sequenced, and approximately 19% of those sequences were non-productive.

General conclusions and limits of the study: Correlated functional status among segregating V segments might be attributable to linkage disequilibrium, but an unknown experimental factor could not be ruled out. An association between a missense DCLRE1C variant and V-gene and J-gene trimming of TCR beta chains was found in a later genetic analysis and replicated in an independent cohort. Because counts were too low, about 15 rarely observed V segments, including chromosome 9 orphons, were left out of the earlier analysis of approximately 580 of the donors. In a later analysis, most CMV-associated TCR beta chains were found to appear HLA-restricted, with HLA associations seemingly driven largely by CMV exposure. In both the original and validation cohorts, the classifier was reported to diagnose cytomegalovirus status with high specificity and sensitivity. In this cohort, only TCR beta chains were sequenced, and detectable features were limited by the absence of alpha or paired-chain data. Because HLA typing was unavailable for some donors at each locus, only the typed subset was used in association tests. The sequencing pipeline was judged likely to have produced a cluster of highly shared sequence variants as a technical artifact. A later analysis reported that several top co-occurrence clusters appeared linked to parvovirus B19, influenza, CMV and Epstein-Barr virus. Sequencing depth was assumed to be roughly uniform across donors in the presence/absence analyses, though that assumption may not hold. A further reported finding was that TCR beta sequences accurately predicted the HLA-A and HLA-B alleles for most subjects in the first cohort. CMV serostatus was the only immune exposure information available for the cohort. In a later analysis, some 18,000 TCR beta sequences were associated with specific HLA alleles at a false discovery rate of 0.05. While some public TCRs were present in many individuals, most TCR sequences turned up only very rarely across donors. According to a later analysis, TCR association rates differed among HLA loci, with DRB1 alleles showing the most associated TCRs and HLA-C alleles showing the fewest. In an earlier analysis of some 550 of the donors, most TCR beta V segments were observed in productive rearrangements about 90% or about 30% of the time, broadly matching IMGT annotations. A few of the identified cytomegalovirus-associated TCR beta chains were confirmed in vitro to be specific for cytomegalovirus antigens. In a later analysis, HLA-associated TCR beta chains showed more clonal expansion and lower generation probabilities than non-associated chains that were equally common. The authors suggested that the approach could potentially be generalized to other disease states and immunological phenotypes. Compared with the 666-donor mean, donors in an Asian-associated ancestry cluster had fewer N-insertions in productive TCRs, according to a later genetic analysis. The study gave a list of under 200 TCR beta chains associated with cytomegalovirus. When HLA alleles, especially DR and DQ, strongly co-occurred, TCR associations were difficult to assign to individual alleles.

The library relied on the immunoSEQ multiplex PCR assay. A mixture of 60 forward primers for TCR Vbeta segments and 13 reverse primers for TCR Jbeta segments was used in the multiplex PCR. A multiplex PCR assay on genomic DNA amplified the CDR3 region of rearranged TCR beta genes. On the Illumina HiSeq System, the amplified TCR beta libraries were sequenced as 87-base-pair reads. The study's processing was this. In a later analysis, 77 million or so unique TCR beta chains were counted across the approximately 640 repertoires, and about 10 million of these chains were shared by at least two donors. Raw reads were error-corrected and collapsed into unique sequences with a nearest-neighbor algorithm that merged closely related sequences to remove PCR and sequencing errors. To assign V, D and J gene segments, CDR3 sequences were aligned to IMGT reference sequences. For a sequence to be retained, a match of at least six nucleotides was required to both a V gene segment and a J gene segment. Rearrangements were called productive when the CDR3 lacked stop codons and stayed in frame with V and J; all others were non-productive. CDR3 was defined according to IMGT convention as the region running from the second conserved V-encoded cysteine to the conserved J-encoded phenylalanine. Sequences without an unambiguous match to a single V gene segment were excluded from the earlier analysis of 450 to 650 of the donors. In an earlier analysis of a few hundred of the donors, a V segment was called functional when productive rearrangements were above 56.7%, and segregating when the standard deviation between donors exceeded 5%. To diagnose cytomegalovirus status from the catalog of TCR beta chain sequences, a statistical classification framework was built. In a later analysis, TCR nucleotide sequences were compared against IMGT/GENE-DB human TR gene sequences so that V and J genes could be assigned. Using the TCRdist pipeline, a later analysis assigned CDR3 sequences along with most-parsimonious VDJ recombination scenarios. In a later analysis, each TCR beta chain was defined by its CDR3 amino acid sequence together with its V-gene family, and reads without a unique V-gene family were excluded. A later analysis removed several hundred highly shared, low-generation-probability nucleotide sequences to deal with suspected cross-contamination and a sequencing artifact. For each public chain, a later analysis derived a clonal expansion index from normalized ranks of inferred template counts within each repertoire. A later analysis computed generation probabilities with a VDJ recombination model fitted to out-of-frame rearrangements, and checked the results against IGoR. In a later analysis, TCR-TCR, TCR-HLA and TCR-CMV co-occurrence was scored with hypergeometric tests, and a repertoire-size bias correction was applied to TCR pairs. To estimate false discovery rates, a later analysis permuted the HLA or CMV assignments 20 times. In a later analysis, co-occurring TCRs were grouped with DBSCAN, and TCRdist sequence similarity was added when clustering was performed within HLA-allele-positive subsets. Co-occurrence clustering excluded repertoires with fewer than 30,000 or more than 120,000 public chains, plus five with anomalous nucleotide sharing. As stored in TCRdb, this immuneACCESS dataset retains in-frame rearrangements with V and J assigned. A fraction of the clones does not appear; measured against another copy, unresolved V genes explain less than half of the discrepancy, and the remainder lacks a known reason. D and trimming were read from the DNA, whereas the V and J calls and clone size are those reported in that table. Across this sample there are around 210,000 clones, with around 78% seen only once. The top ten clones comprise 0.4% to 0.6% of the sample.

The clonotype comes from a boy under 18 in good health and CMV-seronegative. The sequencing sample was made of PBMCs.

The CDR3 amino acid sequence is: CASSLTSSGRASEQFF. The nucleotides read TGTGCCAGTAGTCTCACCTCTAGCGGGAGGGCCTCCGAGCAGTTCTTC. The rearrangement combines TRBV19 with TRBJ2-1; 12 nucleotides in the junction match TRBD2. CDR1 LNHDA and CDR2 SQIVND were looked up in the germline V gene (reference sequence). Its CDR3 holds 16 amino acids, cysteine through phenylalanine. CDR3 DNA is the only sequence kept; it has 48 bases, read in frame from the first base. From V the trimming removes 5 bases and from J it removes 10 bases, while the gene matches leave 12 bases of the junction unaccounted for.